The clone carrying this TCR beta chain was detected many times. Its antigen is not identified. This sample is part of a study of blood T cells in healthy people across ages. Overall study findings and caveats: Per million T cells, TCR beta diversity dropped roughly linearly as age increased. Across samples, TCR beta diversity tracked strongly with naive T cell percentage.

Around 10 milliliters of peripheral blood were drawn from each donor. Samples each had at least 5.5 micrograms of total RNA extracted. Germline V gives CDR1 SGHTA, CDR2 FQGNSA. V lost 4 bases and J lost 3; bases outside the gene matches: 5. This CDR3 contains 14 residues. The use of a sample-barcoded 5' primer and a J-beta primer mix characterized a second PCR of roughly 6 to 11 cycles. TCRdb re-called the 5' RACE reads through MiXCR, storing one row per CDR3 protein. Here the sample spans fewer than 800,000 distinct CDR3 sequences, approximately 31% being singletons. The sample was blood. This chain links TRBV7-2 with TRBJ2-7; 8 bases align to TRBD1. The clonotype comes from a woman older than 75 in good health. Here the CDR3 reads CASSSTGDDYEQYF. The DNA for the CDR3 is TGTGCCAGCAGCTCGACAGGGGACGACTACGAGCAGTACTTC.